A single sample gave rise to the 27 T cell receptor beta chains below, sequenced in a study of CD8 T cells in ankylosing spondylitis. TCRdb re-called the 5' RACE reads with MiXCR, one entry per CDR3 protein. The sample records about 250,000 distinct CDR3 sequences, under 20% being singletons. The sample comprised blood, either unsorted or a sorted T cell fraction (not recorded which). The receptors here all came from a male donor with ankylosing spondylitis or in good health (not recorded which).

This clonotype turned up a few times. CDR3 protein: CASSYSGQKSTDTQYF. DNA for the CDR3: TGTGCCAGCAGTTACTCAGGACAGAAGAGCACAGATACGCAGTATTTT. The chain carries TRBV6-2 or TRBV6-3 and TRBJ2-3, with a tentative D call TRBD1 (6 bases). The CDR3 covers 16 residues. Trimming pared 0 bases from V and 0 bases from J, leaving 10 bases between. Germline V gene sequence: CDR1 MNHEY, CDR2 SVGEGT.

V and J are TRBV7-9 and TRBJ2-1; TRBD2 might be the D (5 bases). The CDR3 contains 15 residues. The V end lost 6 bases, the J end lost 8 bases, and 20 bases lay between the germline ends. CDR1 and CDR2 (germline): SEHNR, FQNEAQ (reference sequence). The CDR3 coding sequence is TGTGCCAGCAGTCCTGACTACGGGGTAGTCTATGAGCAGTTCTTC. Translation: CASSPDYGVVYEQFF.

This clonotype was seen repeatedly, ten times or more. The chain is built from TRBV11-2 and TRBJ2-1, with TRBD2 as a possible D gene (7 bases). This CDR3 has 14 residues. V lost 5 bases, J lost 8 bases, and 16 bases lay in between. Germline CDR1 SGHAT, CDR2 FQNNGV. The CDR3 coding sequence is TGTGCCAGCAGCCCCGGGGGCGGGAGCGATGAGCAGTTCTTC. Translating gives CASSPGGGSDEQFF.

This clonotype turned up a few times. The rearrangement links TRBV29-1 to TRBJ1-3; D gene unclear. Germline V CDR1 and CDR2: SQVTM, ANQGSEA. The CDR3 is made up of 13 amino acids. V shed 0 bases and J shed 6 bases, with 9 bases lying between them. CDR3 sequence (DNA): TGCAGCGTTGAAGACCCGAATTTAAACACCATATATTTT. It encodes CSVEDPNLNTIYF.

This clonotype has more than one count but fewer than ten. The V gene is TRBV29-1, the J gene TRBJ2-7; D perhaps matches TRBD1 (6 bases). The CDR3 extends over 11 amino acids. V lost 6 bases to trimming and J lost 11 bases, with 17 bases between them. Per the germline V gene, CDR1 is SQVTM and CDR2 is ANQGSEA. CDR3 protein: CSVISLDSEYF. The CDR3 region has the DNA TGCAGCGTCATCTCTCTGGACAGCGAGTACTTC.

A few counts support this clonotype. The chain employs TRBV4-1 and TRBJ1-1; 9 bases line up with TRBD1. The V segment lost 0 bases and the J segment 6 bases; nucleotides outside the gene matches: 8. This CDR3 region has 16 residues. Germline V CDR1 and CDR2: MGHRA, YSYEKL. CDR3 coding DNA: TGCGCCAGCAGCCAAGATGGGACAGGGCGGATCGCTGAAGCTTTCTTT. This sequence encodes CASSQDGTGRIAEAFF.

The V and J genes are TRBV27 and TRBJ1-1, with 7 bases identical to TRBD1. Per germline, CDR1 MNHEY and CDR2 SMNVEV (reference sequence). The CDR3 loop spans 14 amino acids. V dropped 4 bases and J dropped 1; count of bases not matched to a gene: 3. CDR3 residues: CASSYDRANTEAFF. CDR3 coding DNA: TGTGCCAGCAGTTATGACAGGGCGAACACTGAAGCTTTCTTT.

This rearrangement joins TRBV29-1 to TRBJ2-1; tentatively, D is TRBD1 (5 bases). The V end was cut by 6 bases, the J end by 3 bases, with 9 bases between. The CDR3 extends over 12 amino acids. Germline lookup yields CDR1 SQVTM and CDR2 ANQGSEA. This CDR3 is CSVATVYNEQFF. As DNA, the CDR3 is TGCAGCGTCGCGACAGTCTACAATGAGCAGTTCTTC.

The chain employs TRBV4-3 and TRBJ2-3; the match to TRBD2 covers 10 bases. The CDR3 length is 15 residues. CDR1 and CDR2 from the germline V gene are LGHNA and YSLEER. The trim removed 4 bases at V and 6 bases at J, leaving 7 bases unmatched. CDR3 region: CASSPTAGGWDTQYF. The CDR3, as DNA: TGCGCCAGCAGCCCAACAGCGGGAGGGTGGGATACGCAGTATTTT.

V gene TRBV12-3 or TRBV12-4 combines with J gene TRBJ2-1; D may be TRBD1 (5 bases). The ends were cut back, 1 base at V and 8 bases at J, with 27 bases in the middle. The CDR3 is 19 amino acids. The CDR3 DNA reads TGTGCCAGCAGTTTAGTAAGTGTTTGGGGCGCGACATTGTCCGATGAGCAGTTCTTC. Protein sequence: CASSLVSVWGATLSDEQFF.

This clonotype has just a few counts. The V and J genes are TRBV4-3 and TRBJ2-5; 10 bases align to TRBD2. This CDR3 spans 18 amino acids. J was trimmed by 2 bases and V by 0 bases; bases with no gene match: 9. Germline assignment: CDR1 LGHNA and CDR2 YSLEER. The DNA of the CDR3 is TGCGCCAGCAGCCAAGAAGTCTGGGGTAGCGGGAGGCAAGAGACCCAGTACTTC. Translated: CASSQEVWGSGRQETQYF.

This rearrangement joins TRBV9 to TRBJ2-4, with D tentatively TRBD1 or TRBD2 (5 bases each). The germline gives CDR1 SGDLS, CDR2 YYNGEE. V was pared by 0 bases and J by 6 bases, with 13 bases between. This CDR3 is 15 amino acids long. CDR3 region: CASSVDGTSPNIQYF. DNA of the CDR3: TGTGCCAGCAGCGTAGACGGGACCTCCCCAAACATTCAGTACTTC.

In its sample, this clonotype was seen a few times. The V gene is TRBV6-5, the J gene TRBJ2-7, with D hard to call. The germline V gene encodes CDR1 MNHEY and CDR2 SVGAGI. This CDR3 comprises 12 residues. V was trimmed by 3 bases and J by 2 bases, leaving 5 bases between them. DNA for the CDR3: TGTGCCAGCAGTTATAACACCTACGAGCAGTACTTC. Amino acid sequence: CASSYNTYEQYF.

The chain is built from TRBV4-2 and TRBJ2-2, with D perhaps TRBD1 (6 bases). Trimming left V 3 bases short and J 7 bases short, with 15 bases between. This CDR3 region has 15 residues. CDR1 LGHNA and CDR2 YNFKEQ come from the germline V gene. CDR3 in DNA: TGTGCCAGCAGCCATCACTACAGGGATGGCGGGGAGCTGTTTTTT. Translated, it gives CASSHHYRDGGELFF.

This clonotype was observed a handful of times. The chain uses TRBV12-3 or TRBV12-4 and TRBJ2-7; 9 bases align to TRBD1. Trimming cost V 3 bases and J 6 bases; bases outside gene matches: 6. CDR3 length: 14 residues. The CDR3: CASSLNRGLVEQYF. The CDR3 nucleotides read TGTGCCAGCAGTTTGAACAGGGGGCTGGTCGAGCAGTACTTC.

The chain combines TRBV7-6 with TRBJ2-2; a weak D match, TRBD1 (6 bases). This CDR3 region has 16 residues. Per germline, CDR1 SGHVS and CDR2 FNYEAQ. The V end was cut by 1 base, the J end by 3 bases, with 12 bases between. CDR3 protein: CASSLVSPGDTGELFF. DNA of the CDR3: TGTGCCAGCAGCTTAGTGTCCCCAGGGGACACCGGGGAGCTGTTTTTT.

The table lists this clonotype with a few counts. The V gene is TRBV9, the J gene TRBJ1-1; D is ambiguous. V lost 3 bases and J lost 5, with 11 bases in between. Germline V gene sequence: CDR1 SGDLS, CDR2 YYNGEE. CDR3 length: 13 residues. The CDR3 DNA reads TGTGCCAGCAGCGCCGGAGGGCGGACTGAAGCTTTCTTT. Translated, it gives CASSAGGRTEAFF.

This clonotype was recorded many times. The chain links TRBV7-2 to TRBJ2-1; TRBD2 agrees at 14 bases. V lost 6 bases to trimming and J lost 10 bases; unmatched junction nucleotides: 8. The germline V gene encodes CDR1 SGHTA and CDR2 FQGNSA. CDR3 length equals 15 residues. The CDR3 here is CASSPGLAGAWEQFF. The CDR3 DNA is TGTGCCAGCAGTCCGGGACTAGCGGGAGCCTGGGAGCAGTTCTTC.

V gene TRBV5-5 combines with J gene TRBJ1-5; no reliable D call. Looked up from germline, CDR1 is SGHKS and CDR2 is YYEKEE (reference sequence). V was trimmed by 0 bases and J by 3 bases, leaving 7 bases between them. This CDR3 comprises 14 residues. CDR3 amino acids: CASSLGPDNQPQHF. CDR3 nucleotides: TGTGCCAGCAGCTTGGGGCCAGACAATCAGCCCCAGCATTTT.

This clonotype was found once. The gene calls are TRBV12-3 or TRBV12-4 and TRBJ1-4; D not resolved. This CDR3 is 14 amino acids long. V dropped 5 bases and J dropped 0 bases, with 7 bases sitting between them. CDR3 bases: TGTGCCAGCAGTCCCAGCGCAACTAATGAAAAACTGTTTTTT. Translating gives CASSPSATNEKLFF.

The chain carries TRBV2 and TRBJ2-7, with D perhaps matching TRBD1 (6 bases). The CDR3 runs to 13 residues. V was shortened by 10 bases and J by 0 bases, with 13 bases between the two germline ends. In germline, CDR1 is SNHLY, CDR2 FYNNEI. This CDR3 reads CATEAGVSYEQYF. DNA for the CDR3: TGTGCCACCGAGGCAGGGGTCTCCTACGAGCAGTACTTC.

The CDR3, as DNA: TGTGCCAGCAGTTCCCCAGGGGATAATTCACCCCTCCACTTT. It encodes CASSSPGDNSPLHF. V usage is TRBV27 and J usage is TRBJ1-6; tentatively, D is TRBD1 (6 bases). V was pared by 4 bases and J by 5 bases, with 9 bases between. Germline V CDR1 and CDR2: MNHEY, SMNVEV (reference sequence). CDR3 length equals 14 residues.

This chain's CDR3 is CASSLDGINNEQFF. The CDR3 DNA follows: TGTGCCAGCAGCTTGGACGGAATAAACAATGAGCAGTTCTTC. The V gene is TRBV5-6, the J gene TRBJ2-1; no firm D call. The CDR3 has 14 residues. Germline CDR1 SGHDT, CDR2 YYEEEE. Trimming left V 0 bases short and J 5 bases short, with 9 bases between.

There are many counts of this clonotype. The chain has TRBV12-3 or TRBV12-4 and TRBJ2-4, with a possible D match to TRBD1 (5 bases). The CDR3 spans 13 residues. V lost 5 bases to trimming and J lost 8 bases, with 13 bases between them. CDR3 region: CASSPGLEDIQYF. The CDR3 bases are TGTGCCAGCAGTCCAGGGTTAGAGGACATTCAGTACTTC.

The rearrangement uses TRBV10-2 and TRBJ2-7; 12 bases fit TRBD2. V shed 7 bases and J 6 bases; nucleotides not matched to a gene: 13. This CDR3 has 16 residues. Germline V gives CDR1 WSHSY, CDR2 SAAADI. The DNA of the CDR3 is TGCGCCAGCAAAGGAGGTCTAGCGGGAGGGCCGGGCGAGCAGTACTTC. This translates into CASKGGLAGGPGEQYF.

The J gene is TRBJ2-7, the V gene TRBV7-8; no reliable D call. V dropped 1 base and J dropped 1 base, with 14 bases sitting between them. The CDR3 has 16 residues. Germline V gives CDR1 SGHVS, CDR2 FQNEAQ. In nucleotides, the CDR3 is TGTGCCAGCAGCTTAGATGTGTGGATTCGTTCCTACGAGCAGTACTTC. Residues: CASSLDVWIRSYEQYF.

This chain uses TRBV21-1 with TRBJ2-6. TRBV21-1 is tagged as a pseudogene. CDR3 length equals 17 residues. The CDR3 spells CASYIGRYIPGANVLTF. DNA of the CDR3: TGTGCCAGCTACATCGGAAGATATATTCCTGGGGCCAACGTCCTGACTTTC.